One sample yielded the 6 T cell receptor beta chains listed below, sequenced in a study of blood T cell repertoires in COVID-19. The data were produced by immunoSEQ multiplex PCR, yet TCRdb's version contains in-frame clones alone and is incomplete. The sample holds 200,000 or so clones, around 90% seen once. Sequenced: peripheral blood. The receptors originated from a man in his fifties or sixties with acute or convalescent COVID-19.

The chain carries TRBV6-5 and TRBJ2-2; D is ambiguous. CDR1 and CDR2 from the germline V gene are MNHEY and SVGAGI. There are 14 residues in the CDR3. The V and J ends lost 2 bases and 4 bases respectively, with 8 bases between them. The DNA for the CDR3 is TGTGCCAGCAGTTACGAGGTTTTCACCGGGGAGCTGTTTTTT. Its protein product is CASSYEVFTGELFF.

The chain joins TRBV6-2 or TRBV6-3 to TRBJ1-2; 9 bases match TRBD1. V lost 5 bases and J lost 5; bases outside the gene matches: 3. Germline CDR1 reads MNHEY; CDR2 reads SVGEGT. The CDR3 is 13 residues long. CDR3 DNA: TGTGCCAGCAGTGCGGGACAGGGATATGGCTACACCTTC. It yields the protein CASSAGQGYGYTF.

The rearrangement joins TRBV6-2 or TRBV6-3 to TRBJ2-7, with D possibly TRBD2 on 6 matching bases. Germline-derived CDR1 and CDR2 are MNHEY and SVGEGT. V was cut by 0 bases and J by 3 bases, with 15 bases left in between. This CDR3 spans 16 amino acids. Written as DNA, the CDR3 is TGTGCCAGCAGTTACTCGATACGGGACTCTAACTACGAGCAGTACTTC. Protein product: CASSYSIRDSNYEQYF.

V usage is TRBV6-2 or TRBV6-3 and J usage is TRBJ2-7; maybe TRBD2 (5 bases). Trimming took 4 bases from V and 5 from J, leaving 18 bases between them. This CDR3 region has 15 residues. Per the germline V gene, CDR1 is MNHEY and CDR2 is SVGEGT. The CDR3 coding sequence is TGTGCCAGCAGTTTGGGAGCAATTAAGGTCCACGAGCAGTACTTC. As protein: CASSLGAIKVHEQYF.

The chain has TRBV3-1 (or the pseudogene TRBV3-2) and TRBJ2-1; 11 bases fit TRBD2. V trimming: 8 bases; J trimming: 2 bases; junction bases outside the gene matches: 8. The CDR3 length is 16 residues. CDR1 and CDR2 (germline): LGHDT, YNNKEL (reference sequence). As DNA, the CDR3 is TGTGCCAGCCGAAGCTATAGCGGGGGGGCCTACAATGAGCAGTTCTTC. Protein sequence: CASRSYSGGAYNEQFF.

J is TRBJ1-1 and V is TRBV6-4; tentative D call: TRBD1 (5 bases). V was cut by 4 bases and J by 5 bases, with 14 bases left in between. The CDR3 covers 14 residues. Germline CDR1 reads MRHNA; CDR2 reads SNTAGT. The DNA for the CDR3 is TGTGCCAGCAGTGGGCAGGGTATCGCTACTGAAGCTTTCTTT. It yields the protein CASSGQGIATEAFF.